The present TCR beta chain was sequenced within a study of T-cell memory formation after mild COVID-19. TCRdb reanalysed the 5' RACE reads using MiXCR and keeps one entry per CDR3 protein. In the table there are about 150,000 distinct CDR3 sequences, about 14% of which are singletons. CDR1 is KGHDR and CDR2 is SFDVKD in the germline V gene. The CDR3 has 14 amino acids. Trimming shortened V by 6 bases and J by 6 bases, and 14 bases separated the two germline ends. Sequencing was done on a sample of PBMCs or a T cell subset sorted from them (not recorded which). The TCR originated in an adult woman who had mild COVID-19 (a few samples of this study predate the infection). Cell type and time point are not known. This chain connects TRBV24-1 to TRBJ2-4; D might be TRBD1 (5 bases). The CDR3 DNA reads as TGTGCCACCAGTACGACAAACCAGGGAAACATTCAGTACTTC. Translated: CATSTTNQGNIQYF.